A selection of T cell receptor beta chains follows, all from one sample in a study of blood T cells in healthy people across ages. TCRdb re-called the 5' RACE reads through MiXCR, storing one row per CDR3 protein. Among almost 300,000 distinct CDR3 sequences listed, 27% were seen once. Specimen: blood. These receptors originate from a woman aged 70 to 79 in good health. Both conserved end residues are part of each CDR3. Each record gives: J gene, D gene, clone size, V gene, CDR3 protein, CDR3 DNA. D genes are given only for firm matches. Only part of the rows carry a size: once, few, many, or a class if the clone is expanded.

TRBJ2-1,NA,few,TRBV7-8,CASRFKASSNEQFF,TGTGCCAGCAGGTTCAAAGCCTCAAGCAATGAGCAGTTCTTC
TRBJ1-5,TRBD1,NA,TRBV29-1,CSVTDRGNQPQHF,TGCAGCGTAACAGACAGGGGAAATCAGCCCCAGCATTTT
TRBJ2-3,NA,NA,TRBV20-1,CSASQGRTSTDTQYF,TGCAGTGCTAGTCAAGGCCGGACATCCACAGATACGCAGTATTTT
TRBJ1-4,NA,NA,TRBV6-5,CASSYEQGEKLFF,TGTGCCAGCAGTTACGAACAGGGAGAAAAACTGTTTTTT
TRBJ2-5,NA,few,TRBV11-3,CASSLTTPGGTETRYF,TGTGCCAGCAGCTTAACGACCCCCGGGGGGACAGAGACCCGGTACTTC
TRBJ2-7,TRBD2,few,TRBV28,CASSPLTSGGYEQYF,TGTGCCAGCAGTCCCCTCACTAGCGGGGGCTACGAGCAGTACTTC
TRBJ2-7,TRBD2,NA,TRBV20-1,CSASRPLAGDIYEQYF,TGCAGTGCTTCCCGTCCACTAGCGGGGGACATCTACGAGCAGTACTTC
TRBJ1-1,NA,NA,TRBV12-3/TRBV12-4,CASSLGGHTEAFF,TGTGCCAGCAGTTTAGGGGGGCACACTGAAGCTTTCTTT
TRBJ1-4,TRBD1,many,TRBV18,CASSSGQSATNEKLFF,TGTGCCAGCTCGTCGGGACAGTCGGCAACTAATGAAAAACTGTTTTTT
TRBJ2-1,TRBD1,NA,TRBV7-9,CASSLFRGSEQFF,TGTGCCAGCAGCTTATTCAGGGGGAGTGAGCAGTTCTTC
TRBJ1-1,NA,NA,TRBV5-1,CASRETDRLNTEAFF,TGCGCCAGCAGAGAAACAGACAGACTGAACACTGAAGCTTTCTTT
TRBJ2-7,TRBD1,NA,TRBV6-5,CASSYSGTATYEQYF,TGTGCCAGCAGTTACTCTGGGACAGCGACCTACGAGCAGTACTTC
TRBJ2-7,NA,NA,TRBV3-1,CASSQRPVHEQYF,TGTGCCAGCAGCCAACGACCAGTCCACGAGCAGTACTTC
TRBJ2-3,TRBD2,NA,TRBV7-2,CASSRDSGRALDTQYF,TGTGCCAGCAGCCGAGATAGCGGGAGGGCCTTAGATACGCAGTATTTT
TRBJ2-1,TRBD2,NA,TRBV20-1,CSARDQGLAHNEQFF,TGCAGTGCTAGAGATCAGGGACTAGCGCACAATGAGCAGTTCTTC
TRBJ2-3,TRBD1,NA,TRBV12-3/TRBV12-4,CASSFQDRGGDTQYF,TGTGCCAGCAGTTTCCAGGACAGGGGCGGCGATACGCAGTATTTT
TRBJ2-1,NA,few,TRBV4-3,CASSHSPSMYNEQFF,TGCGCCAGCAGCCATTCCCCTAGCATGTACAATGAGCAGTTCTTC
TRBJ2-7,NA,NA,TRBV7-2,CASSPQGSVYEQYF,TGTGCCAGCAGCCCTCAAGGATCTGTGTACGAGCAGTACTTC
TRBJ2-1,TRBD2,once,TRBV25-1,CASSTLAGRSYNEQFF,TGTGCCAGCAGCACCTTAGCGGGTCGCTCCTACAATGAGCAGTTCTTC
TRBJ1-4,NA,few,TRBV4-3,CASSQTGVRKLFF,TGCGCCAGCAGCCAGACGGGGGTGCGAAAACTGTTTTTT
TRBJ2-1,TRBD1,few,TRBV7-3,CASSPSEEGTDYNEQFF,TGTGCCAGCAGCCCTTCCGAAGAAGGGACAGACTACAATGAGCAGTTCTTC
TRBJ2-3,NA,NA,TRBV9,CASEAWGDPTDTQYF,TGTGCCAGCGAGGCGTGGGGGGATCCCACAGATACGCAGTATTTT
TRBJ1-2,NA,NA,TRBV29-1,CSVDPTYGYTF,TGCAGCGTTGATCCCACCTATGGCTACACCTTC
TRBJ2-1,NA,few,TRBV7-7,CASSFGPGTGNEQFF,TGTGCTAGCAGCTTCGGTCCAGGGACGGGGAATGAGCAGTTCTTC
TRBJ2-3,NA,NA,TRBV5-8,CASSRDGTYTTDTQYF,TGTGCCAGCAGCCGAGACGGGACTTACACAACAGATACGCAGTATTTT
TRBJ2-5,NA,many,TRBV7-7,CASSPHPPGGLETQYF,TGTGCTAGCAGCCCCCATCCCCCCGGGGGATTAGAGACCCAGTACTTC
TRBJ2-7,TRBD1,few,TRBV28,CASSRTGTGVGYEQYF,TGTGCCAGCAGCCGGACCGGGACAGGGGTAGGGTACGAGCAGTACTTC
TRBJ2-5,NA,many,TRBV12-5,CASGLFRKETQYF,TGTGCTAGTGGTTTATTTCGGAAAGAGACCCAGTACTTC
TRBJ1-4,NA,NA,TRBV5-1,CASSWGTGAVEKLFF,TGCGCCAGCAGCTGGGGGACGGGGGCGGTTGAAAAACTGTTTTTT
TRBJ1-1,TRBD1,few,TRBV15,CATSRDSIAQGAPTEAFF,TGTGCCACCAGCAGAGATTCTATCGCCCAGGGGGCGCCCACTGAAGCTTTCTTT
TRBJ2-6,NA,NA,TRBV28,CASSSAGGANVLTF,TGTGCCAGCAGTTCGGCGGGTGGGGCCAACGTCCTGACTTTC
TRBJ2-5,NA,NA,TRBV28,CASRQRGGSGREETQYF,TGTGCCAGCAGACAAAGGGGTGGCTCAGGTAGAGAAGAGACCCAGTACTTC
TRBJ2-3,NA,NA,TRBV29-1,CSVEDRFGVAKTDTQYF,TGCAGCGTTGAAGATCGGTTCGGGGTCGCAAAAACAGATACGCAGTATTTT
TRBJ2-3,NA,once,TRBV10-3,CAISESEVSGFPTDTQYF,TGTGCCATCAGTGAGTCGGAGGTATCGGGATTTCCCACAGATACGCAGTATTTT
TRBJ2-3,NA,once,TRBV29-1,CSAPFSPGTDTQYF,TGCAGCGCACCTTTCTCACCTGGCACAGATACGCAGTATTTT
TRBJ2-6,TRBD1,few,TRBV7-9,CASSPQGIVNVLTF,TGTGCCAGCAGTCCACAGGGGATTGTCAACGTCCTGACTTTC
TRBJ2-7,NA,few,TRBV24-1,CATSDSAGGPYEQYF,TGTGCCACCAGTGATTCGGCAGGGGGGCCCTACGAGCAGTACTTC
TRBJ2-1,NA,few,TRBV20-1,CSVPSRDERFF,TGCAGTGTCCCCAGTCGGGATGAGCGGTTCTTC
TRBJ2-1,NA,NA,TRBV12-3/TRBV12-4,CASSSEVGVVQFF,TGTGCCAGCAGCTCCGAAGTAGGGGTGGTGCAGTTCTTC
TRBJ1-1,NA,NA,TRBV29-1,CSVEKQMNTEAFF,TGCAGCGTTGAAAAACAAATGAACACTGAAGCTTTCTTT
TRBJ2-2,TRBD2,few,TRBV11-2,CASSAKPLAGGELFF,TGTGCCAGCAGCGCCAAGCCGCTAGCGGGAGGGGAGCTGTTTTTT
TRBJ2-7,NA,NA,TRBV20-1,CSAREMRGLRPYEQYF,TGCAGTGCTAGAGAAATGAGGGGACTGAGACCCTACGAGCAGTACTTC
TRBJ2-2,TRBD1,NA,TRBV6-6,CASSVGQGLNTGELFF,TGTGCCAGCAGCGTCGGACAGGGGCTCAACACCGGGGAGCTGTTTTTT
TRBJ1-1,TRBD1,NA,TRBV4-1,CASSQGDRVTEAFF,TGCGCCAGCAGCCAAGGGGACAGGGTCACTGAAGCTTTCTTT
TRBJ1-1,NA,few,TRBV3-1,CASSQSDTLNTEAFF,TGTGCCAGCAGCCAATCGGACACACTGAACACTGAAGCTTTCTTT
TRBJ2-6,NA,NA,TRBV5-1,CASSFTPSGANVLTF,TGCGCCAGCAGCTTCACTCCCTCTGGGGCCAACGTCCTGACTTTC
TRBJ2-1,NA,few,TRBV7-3,CASSPRGVSYNEQFF,TGTGCCAGCAGTCCCCGAGGGGTCTCCTACAATGAGCAGTTCTTC
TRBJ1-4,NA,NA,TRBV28,CASSSNLGEKLFF,TGTGCCAGCAGTTCAAATCTCGGGGAAAAACTGTTTTTT
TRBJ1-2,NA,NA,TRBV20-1,CSATTPNYGYTF,TGCAGTGCTACTACCCCTAACTATGGCTACACCTTC
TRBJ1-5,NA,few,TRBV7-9,CASSREGIGNQPQHF,TGTGCCAGCAGTAGGGAAGGTATCGGCAATCAGCCCCAGCATTTT